These 8 T cell receptor beta chains came from one sample sequenced in a study of cytomegalovirus exposure and HLA in healthy donors. Researchers ran the PCR with 60 Vbeta and 13 Jbeta primers. The table came from immunoSEQ multiplex PCR; TCRdb's copy has only in-frame clones and leaves some out. The data hold about 110,000 clones, with around four fifths observed a single time. Sample: PBMCs. Receptors were obtained from an older woman in good health and CMV-seropositive.

This chain links TRBV28 with TRBJ1-4, with TRBD1 matching 8 bases. The length of the CDR3 is 15 residues. J lost 8 bases, V lost 3 bases, and 8 bases had no gene match. Germline CDR1 reads MDHEN; CDR2 reads SYDVKM. Here the CDR3 reads CASSFTRGLEEKLFF. The CDR3 DNA follows: TGTGCCAGCAGTTTCACCAGGGGGCTTGAGGAAAAACTGTTTTTT.

The chain carries TRBV21-1 and TRBJ2-1; the tabulated D call, TRBD1, remains unverified against the DNA. TRBV21-1 is labeled a pseudogene. This CDR3 comprises 16 residues. The CDR3 spells CASTERQESSYNEQFF. The CDR3 DNA reads TGTGCCAGCACAGAGAGACAGGAGAGCTCCTACAATGAGCAGTTCTTC.

This clone was seen once. The CDR3 nucleotides read TGTGCCAGCCGGACAGGGATCTATGGCTACACCTTC. Its translation is CASRTGIYGYTF. The chain combines TRBV2 with TRBJ1-2; the match to TRBD1 covers 8 bases. J lost 4 bases, V lost 8 bases, and 3 bases had no gene match. CDR1 SNHLY and CDR2 FYNNEI come from the germline V gene. The CDR3 is 12 residues long.

This clone was seen just once. The chain's CDR3 is CASSYLASGPYEQYF. DNA of the CDR3: TGTGCCAGCAGTTACCTGGCTAGCGGTCCCTACGAGCAGTACTTC. The chain carries TRBV6-6 and TRBJ2-5, with 7 bases that match TRBD2. Judging by the DNA end, TRBJ2-7 fits better; the J call may be wrong. Germline V CDR1 and CDR2: MNHNY, SVGAGI (reference sequence). This CDR3 spans 15 amino acids.

The CDR3 protein is CASSQEPGGRNTEAFF. CDR3 coding DNA: TGCGCCAGCAGCCAAGAGCCAGGGGGTCGGAACACTGAAGCTTTCTTT. The chain employs TRBV4-1 and TRBJ1-1; 7 bases fit TRBD1. CDR1 is MGHRA and CDR2 is YSYEKL in the germline V gene. Trimming cost V 0 bases and J 1 base; bases outside gene matches: 5. CDR3 size: 16 residues.

This clone has more than one count but fewer than ten. CDR3 nucleotide sequence: TGTGCCCGCTCTAGACTAGGCGGAGTCACCGGGGAGCTGTTTTTT. As protein: CARSRLGGVTGELFF. This chain connects TRBV30 to TRBJ2-2, with D perhaps matching TRBD2 (6 bases). From germline, CDR1 is GTSNPN and CDR2 SVGIG (reference sequence). V was shortened by 8 bases and J by 4 bases, with 20 bases between the two germline ends. This CDR3 has 15 residues. Full variable domain (rest looked up from reference TRBV30 and TRBJ2-2): SQTIHQWPATLVQPVGSPLSLECTVEGTSNPNLYWYRQAAGRGLQLLFYSVGIGQISSEVPQNLSASRPQDRQFILSSKKLLLSDSGFYLCARSRLGGVTGELFFGEGSRLTVL.

The genes are TRBV15 and TRBJ2-1; D possibly corresponds to TRBD2 (6 bases). The V gene lost 8 bases and the J gene lost 12 bases, with 23 bases spanning the gap. The CDR3 sequence is 14 residues long. Germline assignment: CDR1 LNHNV and CDR2 YYDKDF (reference sequence). As DNA, the CDR3 is TGTGCCACCCTGGGAGGCCCATTCGAAGCCGGGCAGTTCTTC. It specifies CATLGGPFEAGQFF.

The rearrangement uses TRBV19 and TRBJ2-7; 16 bases align to TRBD2. Germline-derived CDR1 and CDR2 are LNHDA and SQIVND (reference sequence). After removal of 7 bases from V and 3 bases from J, the junction contained 3 bases not matched to a gene. The CDR3 totals 15 residues. The CDR3 reads CASTGLAGGVYEQYF. CDR3 nucleotide sequence: TGTGCCAGTACGGGACTAGCGGGAGGGGTCTACGAGCAGTACTTC. The full variable domain, rest sourced from reference TRBV19 and TRBJ2-7, is DGGITQSPKYLFRKEGQNVTLSCEQNLNHDAMYWYRQDPGQGLRLIYYSQIVNDFQKGDIAEGYSVSREKKESFPLTVTSAQKNPTAFYLCASTGLAGGVYEQYFGPGTRLTVT.